This T cell receptor (beta chain) was profiled in a study of cytomegalovirus exposure and HLA in healthy donors. Study-wide context: There were approximately 81 million unique TCRs (from HLA-typed donors) in an early data release.

On this clone: Its specificity is unknown.

PCR employed 60 Vbeta and 13 Jbeta primers. The method was immunoSEQ multiplex PCR; TCRdb's version includes in-frame clones alone and lacks a portion of them. The table records tens of thousands of clones, roughly 80% of them present only once. The germline V gene has CDR1 SEHNR and CDR2 FQNEAQ (reference sequence). The CDR3 covers 14 residues. V lost 2 bases and J 4 bases, leaving 11 bases between the germline ends. Study-wide results and caveats: A later analysis, which compared TCR beta chains of equal frequency, found the HLA-associated ones more clonally expanded.

While unrecorded immune exposures were likely, the donors were nominally healthy when sampled. The sample was PBMCs. This TCR was sampled from a woman in her fifties or sixties in good health and CMV-seropositive. This chain joins TRBV7-9 and TRBJ2-5, with a tentative D call TRBD2 (5 bases). The CDR3, as DNA: TGTGCCAGCAGCTTATCGACTAACGGAGAGACCCAGTACTTC. It codes for CASSLSTNGETQYF.